Following are 27 T cell receptor beta chains from one sample sequenced in a study of T cell repertoires in cytomegalovirus infection. No antigens are known for them. TCRdb processed the reads anew with MiXCR; each CDR3 protein has one entry. The sample carries roughly 340,000 distinct CDR3 sequences, almost 30% recorded once. This specimen was cultured PBMCs, taken from culture after CMV antigen stimulation. The receptors were sampled from a human donor in good health (CMV status not recorded). Some clones in this sample may be carry-over from other donors' samples.

This clonotype has a handful of counts. The chain has TRBV9 and TRBJ2-7; TRBD2 matches 8 bases. Germline lookup yields CDR1 SGDLS and CDR2 YYNGEE. This CDR3 has 15 residues. V shed 4 bases and J 4 bases; nucleotides not matched to a gene: 10. The CDR3 DNA sequence: TGTGCCAGCAGCCCCCGGGATAGCGGGAAATACGAGCAGTACTTC. Translating gives CASSPRDSGKYEQYF.

The V gene is TRBV12-3 or TRBV12-4, the J gene TRBJ1-5, with D uncertain. The CDR3 covers 13 residues. Trimming stripped 3 bases from V and 3 bases from J, with 6 bases between. This CDR3 is CASSFTVNQPQHF. For the CDR3, the DNA is TGTGCCAGCAGTTTTACGGTCAATCAGCCCCAGCATTTT.

The V and J genes are TRBV20-1 and TRBJ1-2; the match to TRBD1 covers 8 bases. The CDR3 has 14 residues. Germline V CDR1 and CDR2: DFQATT, SNEGSKA (reference sequence). The J segment lost 7 bases and the V segment lost 0 bases, leaving 7 bases of the junction unmatched. Written as DNA, the CDR3 is TGCAGTGCTAGAGATCTCCCAGGGGGCGGTGGCTACACCTTC. It codes for CSARDLPGGGGYTF.

The gene calls are TRBV9 and TRBJ2-7; 8 nucleotides match TRBD2. The trim removed 9 bases at V and 5 bases at J, leaving 10 bases unmatched. The CDR3 totals 13 residues. From germline, CDR1 is SGDLS and CDR2 YYNGEE. For the CDR3, the DNA is TGTGCCACCCGGGCGGGGGGCTTCGACGAGCAGTACTTC. This gives the protein CATRAGGFDEQYF.

The chain is built from TRBV3-1 and TRBJ2-5; possibly TRBD2 for D (6 bases). This CDR3 is built from 15 residues. With 0 bases removed from V and 1 base from J, the gap between germline ends came to 9 bases. Germline values: CDR1 LGHDT, CDR2 YNNKEL (reference sequence). This chain's CDR3 is CASSQEATSQETQYF. In DNA form, the CDR3 reads TGTGCCAGCAGCCAAGAAGCGACTAGCCAAGAGACCCAGTACTTC.

This clonotype was seen repeatedly, ten times or more. The gene calls are TRBV12-3 or TRBV12-4 and TRBJ1-2; 7 nucleotides agree with TRBD1. The CDR3 loop spans 13 amino acids. The ends lost 5 bases at V and 8 bases at J; junction bases unmatched: 8. CDR3: CASSRQGGYGYTF. The CDR3 bases are TGTGCCAGCAGTCGACAGGGAGGATACGGCTACACCTTC.

The V call is TRBV7-2, the J call TRBJ1-4; TRBD1 might be the D (5 bases). This CDR3 is 17 amino acids long. Germline CDR1 SGHTA, CDR2 FQGNSA. Trimming cost V 3 bases and J 0 bases, with 14 bases left between them. CDR3 sequence reads: CASSFSIGAATNEKLFF. Written as DNA, the CDR3 is TGTGCCAGCAGCTTCAGTATCGGGGCAGCAACTAATGAAAAACTGTTTTTT.

This clonotype has just a few counts. The chain combines TRBV19 with TRBJ2-1; TRBD2 matches at 9 bases. The CDR3 runs to 13 residues. Germline-derived CDR1 and CDR2 are LNHDA and SQIVND (reference sequence). The V and J ends lost 6 bases and 4 bases, in that order; junction bases with no gene match: 1. CDR3 DNA: TGTGCCAGTAGAGCGGGGGGATACAATGAGCAGTTCTTC. It encodes CASRAGGYNEQFF.

The chain employs TRBV25-1 and TRBJ1-6; no clear D. Trimming cost V 1 base and J 14 bases, with 9 bases left between them. The length of the CDR3 is 12 residues. The germline V gene has CDR1 MGHDK and CDR2 SYGVNS. As DNA, the CDR3 is TGTGCCAGCAGTGAATCCTCCATAACCCTCCACTTT. Protein: CASSESSITLHF. The whole variable domain, remainder taken from reference TRBV25-1 and TRBJ1-6, is EADIYQTPRYLVIGTGKKITLECSQTMGHDKMYWYQQDPGMELHLIHYSYGVNSTEKGDLSSESTVSRIRTEHFPLTLESARPSHTSQYLCASSESSITLHFGNGTRLTVT.

V is TRBV7-2 and J is TRBJ2-2; tentatively, D is TRBD2 (5 bases). The length of the CDR3 is 18 residues. Germline values: CDR1 SGHTA, CDR2 FQGNSA. V was trimmed by 5 bases and J by 4 bases, leaving 23 bases between them. This CDR3 reads CASSLLSVGSMGTGELFF. DNA of the CDR3: TGTGCCAGCAGCCTCCTTTCCGTAGGGAGTATGGGCACCGGGGAGCTGTTTTTT. Filled out from reference TRBV7-2 and TRBJ2-2, the complete variable domain reads GAGVSQSPSNKVTEKGKDVELRCDPISGHTALYWYRQSLGQGLEFLIYFQGNSAPDKSGLPSDRFSAERTGGSVSTLTIQRTQQEDSAVYLCASSLLSVGSMGTGELFFGEGSRLTVL.

There are a few counts of this clonotype. The V call is TRBV4-1, the J call TRBJ2-1, with TRBD2 identical over 7 bases. V was pared by 7 bases and J by 9 bases, with 3 bases of the junction left unmatched. Germline CDR1 is MGHRA and CDR2 is YSYEKL. This CDR3 is built from 11 residues. The chain's CDR3 is CASMGGVEQFF. The CDR3 DNA sequence: TGCGCCAGCATGGGGGGGGTTGAGCAGTTCTTC.

The V gene is TRBV6-2 or TRBV6-3, the J gene TRBJ1-1; D gene unclear. The V gene lost 6 bases and the J gene lost 2 bases, with 10 bases spanning the gap. The CDR3 totals 13 residues. Germline V gene sequence: CDR1 MNHEY, CDR2 SVGEGT. The CDR3 DNA sequence: TGTGCCAGCAGCCCGATCCATAACACTGAAGCTTTCTTT. Amino acids: CASSPIHNTEAFF.

V gene TRBV19 combines with J gene TRBJ1-1; no clear D. The germline CDR1 and CDR2 sequences are LNHDA and SQIVND (reference sequence). The CDR3 length is 15 residues. The V end was cut by 0 bases, the J end by 6 bases, with 14 bases between. The CDR3 coding sequence is TGTGCCAGTAGTATAGATCGTCGGGTGAGGGCTGAAGCTTTCTTT. Translation: CASSIDRRVRAEAFF.

Only a few counts were recorded for this clonotype. This chain connects TRBV6-1 to TRBJ2-3, with D possibly matching TRBD1 (6 bases). The germline V gene has CDR1 MNHNS and CDR2 SASEGT. The germline V and J ends were trimmed by 1 base and 7 bases, with 21 bases remaining between them. This CDR3 is 17 amino acids long. The CDR3 region has the DNA TGTGCCAGCAGTGAAGTTGGTCGAGGGACATCTACAAATACGCAGTATTTT. As protein: CASSEVGRGTSTNTQYF.

This chain uses TRBV6-5 with TRBJ2-3; D remains unclear. Trimming took off 2 bases at V and 2 bases at J, with 5 bases between the two ends. Germline CDR1 and CDR2: MNHEY and SVGAGI. The CDR3 loop spans 13 amino acids. The CDR3 DNA reads TGTGCCAGCAGTTACCAGTACACAGATACGCAGTATTTT. The encoded protein is CASSYQYTDTQYF.

The J gene is TRBJ2-3, the V gene TRBV27; D is unclear. This CDR3 contains 15 residues. V lost 2 bases and J lost 2, with 11 bases in between. The germline V gene has CDR1 MNHEY and CDR2 SMNVEV (reference sequence). The DNA of the CDR3 is TGTGCCAGCAGTTTAATGTGGTCCACCACAGATACGCAGTATTTT. Translating gives CASSLMWSTTDTQYF.

This CDR3 reads CSASSGTTSYEQYF. The CDR3 nucleotides read TGCAGTGCTAGTAGCGGGACGACTTCCTACGAGCAGTACTTC. The chain employs TRBV20-1 and TRBJ2-7; 8 bases are shared with TRBD2. This CDR3 is 14 amino acids long. V was pared by 3 bases and J by 1 base, with 5 bases of the junction left unmatched. Germline V gene lookup returns CDR1 DFQATT and CDR2 SNEGSKA (reference sequence).

Many counts were recorded for this clonotype. This chain joins TRBV29-1 and TRBJ1-5; D possibly corresponds to TRBD1 (5 bases). This CDR3 region has 15 residues. Germline CDR1 SQVTM, CDR2 ANQGSEA. V gave up 2 bases and J gave up 0 bases, with 11 bases separating them. The chain's CDR3 is CSVERVGLSNQPQHF. The CDR3 nucleotides are TGCAGCGTTGAAAGGGTGGGGCTTAGCAATCAGCCCCAGCATTTT.

This clonotype was recorded at least ten times. CDR3 DNA sequence: TGTGCCAGCGGACTAGCGGGTGTTAATGAGCAGTTCTTC. It translates to CASGLAGVNEQFF. The V gene is TRBV7-9, the J gene TRBJ2-1; 11 nucleotides match TRBD2. Germline CDR1 and CDR2: SEHNR and FQNEAQ (reference sequence). V was pared by 8 bases and J by 7 bases, with 4 bases of the junction left unmatched. This CDR3 spans 13 amino acids.

The V and J genes are TRBV6-4 and TRBJ1-1; 7 nucleotides match TRBD1. The CDR3 sequence is 14 residues long. Germline V gene data show CDR1 as MRHNA and CDR2 as SNTAGT. The trim removed 0 bases at V and 5 bases at J, leaving 3 bases unmatched. This CDR3 reads CASSDSSRGTEAFF. The CDR3 DNA reads TGTGCCAGCAGTGACTCGAGCAGGGGGACTGAAGCTTTCTTT.

V usage is TRBV12-3 or TRBV12-4 and J usage is TRBJ1-5, with 9 bases identical to TRBD1. V gave up 6 bases and J gave up 3 bases; unmatched junction bases: 6. There are 15 residues in the CDR3. The CDR3 sequence is CASRPGQGPNQPQHF. CDR3 nucleotide sequence: TGTGCCAGCAGACCAGGACAGGGGCCCAATCAGCCCCAGCATTTT.

This clonotype was observed many times. V gene TRBV7-2 combines with J gene TRBJ1-4; D not resolved. V was pared by 1 base and J by 7 bases, with 10 bases between. The CDR3 runs to 14 residues. Germline-derived CDR1 and CDR2 are SGHTA and FQGNSA. CDR3 sequence (DNA): TGTGCCAGCAGCTTAGATATGGGGTCTGAAAAACTGTTTTTT. This sequence encodes CASSLDMGSEKLFF.

This chain uses TRBV9 with TRBJ2-5; D is undetermined. Germline values: CDR1 SGDLS, CDR2 YYNGEE. V was clipped by 0 bases and J by 5 bases, with 8 bases between them. The CDR3 extends over 13 amino acids. CDR3 amino acids: CASSVGGTETQYF. The CDR3, as DNA: TGTGCCAGCAGCGTAGGGGGTACGGAGACCCAGTACTTC. The complete variable domain, with remaining parts taken from reference TRBV9 and TRBJ2-5, reads DSGVTQTPKHLITATGQRVTLRCSPRSGDLSVYWYQQSLDQGLQFLIQYYNGEERAKGNILERFSAQQFPDLHSELNLSSLELGDSALYFCASSVGGTETQYFGPGTRLLVL.

V gene TRBV20-1 combines with J gene TRBJ2-3, with D perhaps TRBD2 (5 bases). CDR3 length equals 14 residues. Germline V gene data show CDR1 as DFQATT and CDR2 as SNEGSKA (reference sequence). Trimming stripped 5 bases from V and 2 bases from J, with 14 bases between. For the CDR3, the DNA is TGCAGTGCTGAACTAGATGCAAACACAGATACGCAGTATTTT. Protein product: CSAELDANTDTQYF.

V gene TRBV27 combines with J gene TRBJ1-5; no reliable D call. Germline CDR1 reads MNHEY; CDR2 reads SMNVEV (reference sequence). The CDR3 spans 15 residues. Trimming pared 5 bases from V and 0 bases from J, leaving 11 bases between. CDR3 bases: TGTGCCAGCAGTCTCCGGGATTATAGCAATCAGCCCCAGCATTTT. It encodes CASSLRDYSNQPQHF.

The rearrangement uses TRBV29-1 and TRBJ1-1; 8 bases align to TRBD1. Germline V lookup: CDR1 SQVTM, CDR2 ANQGSEA. V lost 4 bases, J lost 5 bases, and 9 bases stayed unmatched. This CDR3 has 14 residues. CDR3 bases: TGCAGCGTTGTAGGGAGGACAGGGAGAACTGAAGCTTTCTTT. As protein: CSVVGRTGRTEAFF.

The rearrangement uses TRBV20-1 and TRBJ1-5; possibly TRBD1 for D (5 bases). V was pared by 1 base and J by 5 bases, with 12 bases between. The CDR3 is 14 residues long. CDR1 DFQATT and CDR2 SNEGSKA come from the germline V gene (reference sequence). CDR3 DNA: TGCAGTGCTAGAGTGGGACGAACGGATCAGCCCCAGCATTTT. Amino acid sequence: CSARVGRTDQPQHF.